This T cell receptor beta chain was recorded in a study of vaccination and CD4 T cells after COVID-19. Overall study context: Post-COVID samples had a sampling time that fell a median approximately 97 days after diagnosis (range 35 to 161). Median time from second vaccine dose to sampling was roughly 76 days (14 to 241).

Turning to this clonotype: Its target is unknown.

The Oncomine TCR Beta short-read assay generated sequence data from the DNA of cultured CD4+ T cells. TCRdb re-called the PCR reads with MiXCR, one entry per CDR3 protein. The data hold approximately 24,000 distinct CDR3 sequences, with approximately 40% observed a single time. As to treatment: roughly nine-day PBMC culture with coronavirus spike peptide pools or control peptides (ViraFEST assay). Per-well cultures of 1.8 million or so PBMCs received about 10 IU/ml IL-2 and about 10 ug/ml peptide pools. Sequenced material: CD4+ T cells from blood, cultured in vitro. The clonotype was recovered from a human donor who had recovered from COVID-19.

CDR3 bases: TGCAGTGCCCTCCATCCGGGACTAGCGGCCTCCCGAAAGTACGAGCAGTACTTC. It specifies CSALHPGLAASRKYEQYF. The gene calls are TRBV20-1 and TRBJ2-7; 11 bases agree with TRBD2. This CDR3 spans 18 amino acids. CDR1 is DFQATT, CDR2 SNEGSKA, per germline (reference sequence). Trimming at V came to 6 bases and at J to 4 bases, leaving 20 bases not matched to a gene.